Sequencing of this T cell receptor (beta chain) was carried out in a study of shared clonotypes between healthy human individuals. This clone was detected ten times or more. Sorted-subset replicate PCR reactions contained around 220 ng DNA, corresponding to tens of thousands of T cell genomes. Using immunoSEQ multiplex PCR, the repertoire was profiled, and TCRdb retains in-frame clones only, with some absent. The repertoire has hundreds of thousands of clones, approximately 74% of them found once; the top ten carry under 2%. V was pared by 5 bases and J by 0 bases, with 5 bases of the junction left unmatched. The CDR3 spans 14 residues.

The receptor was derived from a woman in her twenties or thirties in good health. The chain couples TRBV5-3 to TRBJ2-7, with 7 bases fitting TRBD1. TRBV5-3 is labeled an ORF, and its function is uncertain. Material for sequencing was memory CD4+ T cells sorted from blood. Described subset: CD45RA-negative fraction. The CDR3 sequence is CARSGDRPSYEQYF. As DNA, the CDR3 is TGTGCCAGAAGTGGGGACAGACCCTCCTACGAGCAGTACTTC.